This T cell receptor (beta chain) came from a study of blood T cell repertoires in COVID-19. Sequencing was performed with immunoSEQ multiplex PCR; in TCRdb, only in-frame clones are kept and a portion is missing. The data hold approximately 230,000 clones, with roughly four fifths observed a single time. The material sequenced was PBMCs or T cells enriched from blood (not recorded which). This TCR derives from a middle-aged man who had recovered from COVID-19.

DNA of the CDR3: TGTGCCAGCACCAGGGGAGGGGGGGATCAAGCTTTCTTT. Translation gives CASTRGGGDQAFF. The chain has TRBV28 and TRBJ1-1; weak D call: TRBD1 (6 bases). Trimming left V 7 bases short and J 9 bases short, with 18 bases between. Germline values: CDR1 MDHEN, CDR2 SYDVKM. The CDR3 sequence is 13 residues long.